This is a list of T cell receptor beta chains from one sample in a study of identical twins. From the 5' RACE reads, TCRdb called clonotypes with MiXCR, one entry per CDR3 protein. The sample shows roughly 260,000 distinct CDR3 sequences, approximately 7.9% of them seen only once. The same data also contributed to another study, on yellow fever vaccine responses in identical twins.

Sequenced material: CD8+ T cells sorted from blood. The receptors were sampled from a woman under 30 in good health. Each CDR3 is given with its conserved first and last residue. Fields, in order: clone size, V gene, D gene, J gene, CDR3 DNA, CDR3 protein. The D gene is left open where the match is weak. The size field is filled for only some rows; it gives once, few, many or a size class.

>-|TRBV12-3/TRBV12-4|-|TRBJ2-1
TGTGCCAGCAGCCCTACGGGGGGCTCCCCACCTCCCTTC
CASSPTGGSPPPF
>few|TRBV7-8|TRBD1|TRBJ1-4
TGTGCCAGCAGCTCCGTACAGGGGGCAGCAACTAATGAAAAACTGTTTTTT
CASSSVQGAATNEKLFF
>few|TRBV2|-|TRBJ2-7
TGTGCCAGCAATCTAGCTACCGAGCAGTACTTC
CASNLATEQYF
>-|TRBV27|TRBD1|TRBJ1-3
TGTGCCAGCAGTGCGGGACAGGGGTTGGGCACCATATATTTT
CASSAGQGLGTIYF
>many|TRBV2|TRBD2|TRBJ2-3
TGTGCCAGCAGTTCGGGACTAGCGGGAGAGAATACGCAGTATTTT
CASSSGLAGENTQYF
>many|TRBV12-3/TRBV12-4|-|TRBJ2-3
TGTGCCAGCGAATCCTCCACTAGCATCTCGGATACGCAGTATTTT
CASESSTSISDTQYF
>-|TRBV20-1|-|TRBJ2-1
TGCAGTGCTAGAGGTGTGGGGATTTGGGTGAATGAGCAGTTCTTC
CSARGVGIWVNEQFF
>few|TRBV7-2|TRBD1|TRBJ1-2
TGTGCCAGCAGCTTAGGTGGCAGGGGGGTTGGCTACACCTTC
CASSLGGRGVGYTF
>many|TRBV27|-|TRBJ2-2
TGTGCCAGCAGTTTGTTACCCAACACCGGGGAGCTGTTTTTT
CASSLLPNTGELFF
>many|TRBV7-9|TRBD1|TRBJ2-3
TGTGCCAGCAGCTTAGTTCCGGGACAGGGGGCGTCGGATACGCAGTATTTT
CASSLVPGQGASDTQYF
>-|TRBV4-1|TRBD2|TRBJ2-5
TGCGCCAGCAGCCCGCGGACTAGCGGGTACCAAGAGACCCAGTACTTC
CASSPRTSGYQETQYF
>few|TRBV13|-|TRBJ2-7
TGTGCCAGCAGTTTATGGGTACACGAGCCCTACGAGCAGTACTTC
CASSLWVHEPYEQYF